A selection of T cell receptor beta chains follows, all from one sample in a study of blood T cell repertoires in COVID-19. The method was immunoSEQ multiplex PCR; TCRdb's version includes in-frame clones alone and lacks a portion of them. Of about 200,000 clones in the sample, roughly 84% were seen once. The sequencing input was peripheral blood. The receptors originated from a woman of 80 years or more with acute or convalescent COVID-19. CDR3s include the opening cysteine and the closing phenylalanine or tryptophan. The order of the fields is V gene, CDR3 protein.

v_call: TRBV28
cdr3_aa: CASSLIVSSQHF

v_call: TRBV18
cdr3_aa: CASSPRGRAVRETQYF

v_call: TRBV15
cdr3_aa: CATSRGGSGQLLPVLTF

v_call: TRBV7-8
cdr3_aa: CASSSEVGQPQHF

v_call: TRBV18
cdr3_aa: CASSRQQNTEAFF

v_call: TRBV6-5
cdr3_aa: CASRTETDTQYF

v_call: TRBV29-1
cdr3_aa: CSVEIRRGGYTEAFF

v_call: TRBV6-4
cdr3_aa: CASSDSGVGNEQFF

v_call: TRBV7-2
cdr3_aa: CASSLRGQSTDTQYF

v_call: TRBV20-1
cdr3_aa: CSASLRGGFGGRGTGELFF

v_call: TRBV9
cdr3_aa: CASSVDGTSYNEQFF

v_call: TRBV6-1
cdr3_aa: CASGPQTSFFEKLFF

v_call: TRBV24-1
cdr3_aa: CATSDGDRPFGQPQHF

v_call: TRBV24-1
cdr3_aa: CATSDAYSNGYTF

v_call: TRBV7-2
cdr3_aa: CASSLVLANEQFF

v_call: TRBV7-2
cdr3_aa: CASSPRGGVGEKLFF

v_call: TRBV29-1
cdr3_aa: CSVATDGQETQYF

v_call: TRBV18
cdr3_aa: CASSPAGNTEAFF